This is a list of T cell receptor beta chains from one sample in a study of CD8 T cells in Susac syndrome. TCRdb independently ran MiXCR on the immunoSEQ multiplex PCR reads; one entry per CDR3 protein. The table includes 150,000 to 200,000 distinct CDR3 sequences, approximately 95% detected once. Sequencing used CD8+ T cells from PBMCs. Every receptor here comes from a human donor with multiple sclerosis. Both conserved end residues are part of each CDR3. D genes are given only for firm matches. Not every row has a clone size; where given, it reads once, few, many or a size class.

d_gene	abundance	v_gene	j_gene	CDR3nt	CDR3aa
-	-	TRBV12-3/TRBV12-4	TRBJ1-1	TGTGCCAGCAGCCCAGGACAGATAATGAACACTGAAGCTTTCTTT	CASSPGQIMNTEAFF
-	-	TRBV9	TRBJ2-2	TGTGCCAGCAGCTATCAGAACACCGGGGAGCTGTTTTTT	CASSYQNTGELFF
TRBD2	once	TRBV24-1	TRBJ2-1	TGTGCCACCAGAATCGCGGGGGGATCTCAGTTCTTC	CATRIAGGSQFF
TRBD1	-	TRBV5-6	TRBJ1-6	TGTGCCAGCAGTCAGGACAGGCTAAACCATCACAATTCACCCCTCCACTTT	CASSQDRLNHHNSPLHF
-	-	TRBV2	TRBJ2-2	TGTGCCAGCAGGGACCACACCGGGGAGCTGTTTTTT	CASRDHTGELFF
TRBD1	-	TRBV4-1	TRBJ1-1	TGCGCCAGCAGCCCGGGACAGTGGAACACTGAAGCTTTCTTT	CASSPGQWNTEAFF
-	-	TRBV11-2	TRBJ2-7	TGTGCCAGTGGCGGGGTCGAGCAGTACTTC	CASGGVEQYF
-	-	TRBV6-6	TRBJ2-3	TGTGCCAGCAGGGACCTTAGTGGCGGCACAGATACGCAGTATTTT	CASRDLSGGTDTQYF
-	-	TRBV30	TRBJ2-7	TGTGCCTGGAGTGTGGACGGGCAGTTCTCCGAGCAGTACTTC	CAWSVDGQFSEQYF
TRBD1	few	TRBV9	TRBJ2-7	TGTGCCAGCAGCTTAAGGACAGGGACCTACGAGCAGTACTTC	CASSLRTGTYEQYF
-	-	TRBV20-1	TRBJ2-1	TGCAGTGCTCCGACCCCCGGGGAGCTCTGGAATGAGCAGTTCTTC	CSAPTPGELWNEQFF
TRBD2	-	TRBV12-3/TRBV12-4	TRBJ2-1	TGTGCCAGCAGTTTGTGGGGGGGAGGTGAGCAGTTCTTC	CASSLWGGGEQFF
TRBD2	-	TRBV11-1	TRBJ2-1	TGTGCCAGCAGTGGACTAGCGGGGGTAGATGAGCAGTTCTTC	CASSGLAGVDEQFF
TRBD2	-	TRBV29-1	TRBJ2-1	TGCAGCGTTAGCCCTAGCGGGAGGTACAATGAGCAGTTCTTC	CSVSPSGRYNEQFF
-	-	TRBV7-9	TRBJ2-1	TGTGCCAGCAGCCCCAACGTCGGGGGAGGTGAGCAGTTCTTC	CASSPNVGGGEQFF
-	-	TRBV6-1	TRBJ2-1	TGTGCCAGCAGTGATTCGGACTGGTACAATGAGCAGTTCTTC	CASSDSDWYNEQFF
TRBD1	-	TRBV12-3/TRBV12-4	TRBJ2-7	TGTGCCAGCAGTTTGAACCAGGGGGCCTACGAGCAGTACTTC	CASSLNQGAYEQYF
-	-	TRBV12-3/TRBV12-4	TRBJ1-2	TGTGCCAGCAAAACGGCGAACTATGGCTACACCTTC	CASKTANYGYTF
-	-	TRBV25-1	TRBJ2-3	TGTGCCAGCGGCGTAGGACGAAGCACAGATACGCAGTATTTT	CASGVGRSTDTQYF
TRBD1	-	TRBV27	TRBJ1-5	TGTGCCAGCAGTTTGGAGGGACAGTTAAATCAGCCCCAGCATTTT	CASSLEGQLNQPQHF
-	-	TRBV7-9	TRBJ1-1	TGTGCCAGCAGTCCGATGGGACATCCGAACACTGAAGCTTTCTTT	CASSPMGHPNTEAFF
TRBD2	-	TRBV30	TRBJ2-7	TGTGCCGGGCTGAGCGGGGCTCTATTGGACGAGCAGTACTTC	CAGLSGALLDEQYF
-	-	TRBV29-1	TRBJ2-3	TGCAGCGCCCGGGAGGATACGCAGTATTTT	CSAREDTQYF
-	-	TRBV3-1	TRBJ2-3	TGTGCCAGCAGCCAAGAACATGGGGCAGGGAACACAGATACGCAGTATTTT	CASSQEHGAGNTDTQYF
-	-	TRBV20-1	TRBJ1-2	TGCAGTGCTGACCTCCGGTTAACCCCGTTCGATGGCTACACCTTC	CSADLRLTPFDGYTF
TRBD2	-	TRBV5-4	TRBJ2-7	TGTGCCAGCAGCCTCGTCGGGGTAGGACTAGCTGGCTACGAGCAGTACTTC	CASSLVGVGLAGYEQYF
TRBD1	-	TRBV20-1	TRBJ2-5	TGCAGTGCCGCCCCAGTCAGGGGGCAAGGAGAGACCCAGTACTTC	CSAAPVRGQGETQYF
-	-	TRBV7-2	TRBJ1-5	TGTGCCAGCACCCGGTATAGCAATCAGCCCCAGCATTTT	CASTRYSNQPQHF
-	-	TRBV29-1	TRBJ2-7	TGCAGCGCCGGACAGCAACCCCAGTACTTC	CSAGQQPQYF
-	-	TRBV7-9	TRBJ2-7	TGTGCCAGCAGCTTATTGGGGCAGCCTGAGTACGAGCAGTACTTC	CASSLLGQPEYEQYF
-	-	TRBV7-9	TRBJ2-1	TGTGCCAGCAGCCAGCTGGCGGAGGAGCAGTTCTTC	CASSQLAEEQFF
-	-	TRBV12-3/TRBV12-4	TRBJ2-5	TGTGCCAGCAGTTTTGGGGATGCAGAAGAGACCCAGTACTTC	CASSFGDAEETQYF
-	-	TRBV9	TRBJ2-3	TGTGCCAGCAGCGTAGACAGGGAAACTAGCACAGATACGCAGTATTTT	CASSVDRETSTDTQYF
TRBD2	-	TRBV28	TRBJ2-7	TGTGCCAGCAGTTTAGCTAGCGGGAGTACCGAGCAGTACTTC	CASSLASGSTEQYF
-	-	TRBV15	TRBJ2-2	TGTGCCACCAGCAGTGTCTCGAACACCGGGGAGCTGTTTTTT	CATSSVSNTGELFF
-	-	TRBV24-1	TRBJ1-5	TGTGCCACCCAGAGGGACGGCAATCAGCCCCAGCATTTT	CATQRDGNQPQHF
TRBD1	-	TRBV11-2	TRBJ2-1	TGTGCCAGCAGCTTCCGACAGGGGGGAGCCAATGAGCAGTTCTTC	CASSFRQGGANEQFF
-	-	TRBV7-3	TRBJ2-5	TGTGCCAGCAGCTTAGGAGGTTTGGCGGAGACCCAGTACTTC	CASSLGGLAETQYF
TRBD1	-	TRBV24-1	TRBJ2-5	TGTGCCACCAGTGACCGGACAGGATACCAAGAGACCCAGTACTTC	CATSDRTGYQETQYF
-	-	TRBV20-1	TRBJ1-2	TGCAGTGCTAGAGATCATAAGGGCTTTAACTATGGCTACACCTTC	CSARDHKGFNYGYTF
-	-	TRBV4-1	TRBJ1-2	TGCGCCAGCAGCCAAGAACTGAGGGTAGTTGGCTACACCTTC	CASSQELRVVGYTF
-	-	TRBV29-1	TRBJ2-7	TGCAGCGTTGAACAGAAACTTATGGGGGAGCAGTACTTC	CSVEQKLMGEQYF
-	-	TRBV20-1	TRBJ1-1	TGCAGTGCTAGAGATCCCAACCAAGCTTTCTTT	CSARDPNQAFF
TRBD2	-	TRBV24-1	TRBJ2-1	TGTGCCACCAGTGACAGTAGCGGGGTTGCCTACAATGAGCAGTTCTTC	CATSDSSGVAYNEQFF
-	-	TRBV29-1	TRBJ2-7	TGCAGCGTTGGGGTCGGGGAGCTAAGTTACGAGCAGTACTTC	CSVGVGELSYEQYF
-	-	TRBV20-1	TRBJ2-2	TGCAGTGCAAAGATGTACACCGGGGAGCTGTTTTTT	CSAKMYTGELFF
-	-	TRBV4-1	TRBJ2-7	TGCGCCAGCAGTCAACCCTCAAGGGTTTACGAGCAGTACTTC	CASSQPSRVYEQYF
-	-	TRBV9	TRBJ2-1	TGTGCCAGCAGTCCGGGCCTCAACGAGGGTGAGCAGTTCTTC	CASSPGLNEGEQFF
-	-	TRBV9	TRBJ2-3	TGTGCCAGCAGCGCGGGATTTCTCTCTAGCACAGATACGCAGTATTTT	CASSAGFLSSTDTQYF
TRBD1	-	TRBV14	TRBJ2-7	TGTGCCAGCAGCCAAGTGACAGGGGACTACGAGCAGTACTTC	CASSQVTGDYEQYF
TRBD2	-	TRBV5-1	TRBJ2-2	TGCGCCAGCAGCTTTTCAATCGGACTAGCTGCAACCGGGGAGCTGTTTTTT	CASSFSIGLAATGELFF
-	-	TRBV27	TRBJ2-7	TGTGCCAGCAGTTTAGGTCGGCAGGGCTACGAGCAGTACTTC	CASSLGRQGYEQYF
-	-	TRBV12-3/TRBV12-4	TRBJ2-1	TGTGCCAGCAGTTTGTGGGAGAACTACAATGAGCAGTTCTTC	CASSLWENYNEQFF
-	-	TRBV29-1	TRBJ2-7	TGCAGCGTCAGGGTTTTATACGAGCAGTACTTC	CSVRVLYEQYF
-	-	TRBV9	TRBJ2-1	TGTGCCAGCAGCGTAGATCATACGGACTACCCATACAATGAGCAGTTCTTC	CASSVDHTDYPYNEQFF
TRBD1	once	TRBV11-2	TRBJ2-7	TGTGCCAGCAGCTTAGCTGTCGGCGGGGACAGGGACCACGAGCAGTACTTC	CASSLAVGGDRDHEQYF